The rows below give T cell receptor beta chains drawn from one sample of a study of shared clonotypes between healthy human individuals. This table comes from immunoSEQ multiplex PCR, and its TCRdb copy is limited to in-frame clones, with some not included. The sample lists over a million clones; roughly 96% were seen once. What was sequenced was naive CD4+ T cells sorted from blood. The source is a man between 25 and 39 years old in good health. CDR3s include the opening cysteine and the closing phenylalanine or tryptophan. The D gene is left open where the match is weak. Expanded clones are given a class, and other clones once, few, many or no size at all.

d_call: .
v_call: TRBV6-5
j_call: TRBJ1-1
clone_size: .
cdr3_nt: TGTGCCAGCAGTCAGAATCCGGGGAAAGCTTTCTTT
cdr3_aa: CASSQNPGKAFF

d_call: .
v_call: TRBV27
j_call: TRBJ2-5
clone_size: .
cdr3_nt: TGTGCCAGCAGTCCATACATCGCAGGAATTGGGGAGACCCAGTACTTC
cdr3_aa: CASSPYIAGIGETQYF

d_call: .
v_call: TRBV18
j_call: TRBJ2-7
clone_size: .
cdr3_nt: TGTGCCAGCTCACCGGGCCTAACCTACGAGCAGTACTTC
cdr3_aa: CASSPGLTYEQYF

d_call: .
v_call: TRBV18
j_call: TRBJ2-7
clone_size: .
cdr3_nt: TGTGCCAGCTCACCACGGATTAGCTACGAGCAGTACTTC
cdr3_aa: CASSPRISYEQYF

d_call: TRBD1
v_call: TRBV7-9
j_call: TRBJ1-2
clone_size: .
cdr3_nt: TGTGCCAGCAGCTTAGCTCTGGAGACAGGGACTAATGGCTACACCTTC
cdr3_aa: CASSLALETGTNGYTF

d_call: .
v_call: TRBV5-1
j_call: TRBJ2-3
clone_size: .
cdr3_nt: TGCGCCAGCGGATACCATCGGCGGCCCAGCACAGATACGCAGTATTTT
cdr3_aa: CASGYHRRPSTDTQYF

d_call: .
v_call: TRBV29-1
j_call: TRBJ1-1
clone_size: .
cdr3_nt: TGCAGCGTTCACCCGCTTTGGGACACTGAAGCTTTCTTT
cdr3_aa: CSVHPLWDTEAFF

d_call: .
v_call: TRBV4-1
j_call: TRBJ2-7
clone_size: .
cdr3_nt: TGCGCCAGCAGCCAAGGGTTACAGGGAGGCCACGAGCAGTACTTC
cdr3_aa: CASSQGLQGGHEQYF

d_call: .
v_call: TRBV11-2
j_call: TRBJ2-7
clone_size: .
cdr3_nt: TGTGCCAGCAGCTTAGATCATAGCCGGTCTCTTATTTCCTACGAGCAGTACTTC
cdr3_aa: CASSLDHSRSLISYEQYF

d_call: .
v_call: TRBV18
j_call: TRBJ1-5
clone_size: .
cdr3_nt: TGTGCCAGCTCACCGATGGGGGGAAATCAGCCCCAGCATTTT
cdr3_aa: CASSPMGGNQPQHF

d_call: .
v_call: TRBV19
j_call: TRBJ2-5
clone_size: .
cdr3_nt: TGTGCCAGTAGTATAGCCGGCGATCCGGCGGAGACCCAGTACTTC
cdr3_aa: CASSIAGDPAETQYF

d_call: TRBD2
v_call: TRBV27
j_call: TRBJ2-3
clone_size: .
cdr3_nt: TGTGCCACCCAGAGAGGGACTAGGTCAGATACGCAGTATTTT
cdr3_aa: CATQRGTRSDTQYF

d_call: .
v_call: TRBV10-3
j_call: TRBJ1-4
clone_size: .
cdr3_nt: TGTGCCATCAGTGCATCAGACAGAGATAATGAAAAACTGTTTTTT
cdr3_aa: CAISASDRDNEKLFF

d_call: .
v_call: TRBV5-1
j_call: TRBJ2-3
clone_size: .
cdr3_nt: TGCGCCAGCAGCGGGAGGGGACAGTTCACTTCAGATACGCAGTATTTT
cdr3_aa: CASSGRGQFTSDTQYF

d_call: .
v_call: TRBV19
j_call: TRBJ2-7
clone_size: .
cdr3_nt: TGTGCCAGTAGTATAGCTCCCGGCGTAAGTGGCGAGCAGTACTTC
cdr3_aa: CASSIAPGVSGEQYF

d_call: TRBD2
v_call: TRBV28
j_call: TRBJ2-3
clone_size: .
cdr3_nt: TGTGCCAGCAGACAAGAGGCTAGCGGGACAGATACGCAGTATTTT
cdr3_aa: CASRQEASGTDTQYF

d_call: .
v_call: TRBV7-9
j_call: TRBJ1-2
clone_size: .
cdr3_nt: TGTGCCAGCAGCTTAGGATGGGGGGGCTCTGGCTACACCTTC
cdr3_aa: CASSLGWGGSGYTF

d_call: .
v_call: TRBV27
j_call: TRBJ1-4
clone_size: .
cdr3_nt: TGTGCCAGCAGCGGAACGGGGGCGGGGGAAAAACTGTTTTTT
cdr3_aa: CASSGTGAGEKLFF

d_call: .
v_call: TRBV11-2
j_call: TRBJ1-1
clone_size: once
cdr3_nt: TGTGCCAGCAGCTCATCACTGAACACTGAAGCTTTCTTT
cdr3_aa: CASSSSLNTEAFF

d_call: .
v_call: TRBV25-1
j_call: TRBJ2-2
clone_size: once
cdr3_nt: TGTGCCAGCAGTGATCCCGTTTTAGGAGACACCGGGGAGCTGTTTTTT
cdr3_aa: CASSDPVLGDTGELFF

d_call: .
v_call: TRBV28
j_call: TRBJ1-5
clone_size: .
cdr3_nt: TGTGCCAGCAGTCCTTTGAATCAGCCCCAGCATTTT
cdr3_aa: CASSPLNQPQHF

d_call: TRBD2
v_call: TRBV7-2
j_call: TRBJ2-3
clone_size: .
cdr3_nt: TGTGCCAGCAGCTTAGTGGTCCTAGCGGGAGGGCGGGGAGATACGCAGTATTTT
cdr3_aa: CASSLVVLAGGRGDTQYF

d_call: .
v_call: TRBV7-9
j_call: TRBJ2-5
clone_size: .
cdr3_nt: TGTGCCAGCACCCAGGGCCTGGGGTCAGGGGAGACCCAGTACTTC
cdr3_aa: CASTQGLGSGETQYF

d_call: .
v_call: TRBV10-2
j_call: TRBJ2-1
clone_size: .
cdr3_nt: TGCGCCAGCACGGGAACGTTGGCTGAGCAGTTCTTC
cdr3_aa: CASTGTLAEQFF

d_call: TRBD2
v_call: TRBV9
j_call: TRBJ2-1
clone_size: .
cdr3_nt: TGTGCCAGCAGCGTATCGCCTAGCGGGAGGTCGTTTACGTACAATGAGCAGTTCTTC
cdr3_aa: CASSVSPSGRSFTYNEQFF

d_call: TRBD1
v_call: TRBV9
j_call: TRBJ2-2
clone_size: .
cdr3_nt: TGTGCCAGCAGCGCCGACAGGGAAAAACGAACCGGGGAGCTGTTTTTT
cdr3_aa: CASSADREKRTGELFF